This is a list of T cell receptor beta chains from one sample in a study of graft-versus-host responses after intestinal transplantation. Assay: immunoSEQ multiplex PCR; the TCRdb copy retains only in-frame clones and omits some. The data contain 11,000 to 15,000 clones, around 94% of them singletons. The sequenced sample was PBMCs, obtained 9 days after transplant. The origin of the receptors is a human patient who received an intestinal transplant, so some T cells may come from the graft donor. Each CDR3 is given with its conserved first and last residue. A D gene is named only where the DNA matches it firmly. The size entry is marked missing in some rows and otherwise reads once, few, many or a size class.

CASSSTGQGGHEQYF,TGTGCCAGCAGCTCCACGGGACAGGGAGGCCACGAGCAGTACTTC,TRBD1,-,TRBV7-9,TRBJ2-7
CASSWALGGNTIYF,TGTGCCAGCAGCTGGGCCTTGGGGGGAAACACCATATATTTT,-,once,TRBV5-5,TRBJ1-3
CASSRDSHYSGANVLTF,TGTGCCAGCAGCCGGGACAGCCATTACTCTGGGGCCAACGTCCTGACTTTC,TRBD1,once,TRBV2,TRBJ2-6
CASSPEDGYGYTF,TGTGCCAGCAGCCCAGAGGACGGCTATGGCTACACCTTC,-,-,TRBV11-2,TRBJ1-2
CASSVARRGESYGYTF,TGTGCCAGCAGCGTAGCTCGCAGGGGCGAAAGCTATGGCTACACCTTC,-,-,TRBV9,TRBJ1-2
CASSFNLAYEQYF,TGTGCCAGCAGTTTCAATCTAGCCTACGAGCAGTACTTC,-,-,TRBV27,TRBJ2-7
CASSEAELGPEAFF,TGTGCCAGCAGTGAAGCGGAGTTGGGACCTGAAGCTTTCTTT,-,-,TRBV6-1,TRBJ1-1
CASTSRVAPYQPQHF,TGTGCCAGCACCTCTCGGGTCGCCCCTTATCAGCCCCAGCATTTT,-,-,TRBV6-6,TRBJ1-5
CASSQHIVMQDSYEQYF,TGTGCCAGCAGCCAACACATTGTAATGCAGGACTCCTACGAGCAGTACTTC,-,-,TRBV14,TRBJ2-7
CASSPVVAPMQDEQFF,TGTGCCAGCAGCCCCGTGGTAGCGCCCATGCAAGATGAGCAGTTCTTC,-,-,TRBV27,TRBJ2-1
CASSFMDTNTEAFF,TGCGCCAGCAGCTTCATGGACACGAACACTGAAGCTTTCTTT,-,-,TRBV5-1,TRBJ1-1
CASSPTSGLSSYEQYF,TGTGCCAGTAGTCCGACTAGCGGACTGAGCTCCTACGAGCAGTACTTC,TRBD2,-,TRBV19,TRBJ2-7
CASSQHPFPGAVFGEQYF,TGCGCCAGCAGCCAACACCCCTTCCCGGGGGCCGTTTTTGGCGAGCAGTACTTC,-,-,TRBV4-1,TRBJ2-7
CAISGEADTQYF,TGTGCCATCAGTGGGGAAGCAGATACGCAGTATTTT,-,-,TRBV10-3,TRBJ2-3
CASSPSYSQGIEVSWHEQYF,TGTGCCAGCAGCCCGTCCTATTCACAGGGGATCGAGGTATCCTGGCACGAGCAGTACTTC,TRBD1,-,TRBV6-9,TRBJ2-7
CASSLGLAAYNEQFF,TGTGCCAGCAGCCTAGGGCTAGCGGCCTACAATGAGCAGTTCTTC,TRBD2,-,TRBV27,TRBJ2-1
CASSGRRVYGYTF,TGTGCCAGCAGCGGCCGGCGGGTCTATGGCTACACCTTC,-,-,TRBV2,TRBJ1-2
CASRPFRTSSSTDTQYF,TGTGCCAGCAGACCTTTTAGGACATCCTCTAGCACAGATACGCAGTATTTT,-,-,TRBV2,TRBJ2-3
CASSHPGPNTDTQYF,TGTGCCAGCAGCCATCCGGGACCCAACACAGATACGCAGTATTTT,-,-,TRBV7-9,TRBJ2-3
CASSISGTASSYNSPLHF,TGTGCCAGCTCAATAAGCGGGACAGCGAGCTCCTATAATTCACCCCTCCACTTT,TRBD1,-,TRBV19,TRBJ1-6